These 6 T cell receptor beta chains originate from one sample sequenced in a study of OX40 agonist ivuxolimab in advanced cancers. Library preparation employed the immunoSEQ multiplex PCR assay. TCRdb holds this immuneACCESS table with in-frame rearrangements only. Some clones are missing; in checked studies, unresolved V genes explain under half, and the rest has no known cause. A total of about 56,000 clones appear in this sample, around 81% of them only once. The top ten hold under 6% of the sample. Here the sequenced sample was CD4+ or CD8+ T cells sorted from blood, taken in a trial of the OX40 agonist ivuxolimab. Receptors originate from an adult with an advanced solid tumor such as melanoma, head and neck, liver or kidney cancer.

This clone was seen more than once but under ten times. In nucleotides, the CDR3 is TGTGCCAGCAGCGAAACCCCAGGGAGAGGGGAAAAACTGTTTTTT. Amino acids: CASSETPGRGEKLFF. The V and J genes are TRBV9 and TRBJ1-4; a possible D gene is TRBD1 (5 bases). V was clipped by 3 bases and J by 8 bases, with 17 bases between them. CDR1 and CDR2 from the germline V gene are SGDLS and YYNGEE. The CDR3 contains 15 residues.

The gene calls are TRBV11-2 and TRBJ1-1; 9 bases are shared with TRBD1. Germline trimming cut 3 bases from V and 2 bases from J; bases unmatched to any gene: 4. This CDR3 is 15 amino acids long. Germline CDR1 reads SGHAT; CDR2 reads FQNNGV. DNA for the CDR3: TGTGCCAGCAGCTTTCAGGGACAGGGAAACACTGAAGCTTTCTTT. Translating gives CASSFQGQGNTEAFF.

The chain is built from TRBV11-2 and TRBJ1-6; TRBD1 might be the D (6 bases). Germline-derived CDR1 and CDR2 are SGHAT and FQNNGV. V shed 8 bases and J shed 6 bases, with 11 bases lying between them. This CDR3 comprises 13 residues. CDR3 residues: CASRKGVNSPLHF. DNA for the CDR3: TGTGCCAGCCGAAAGGGGGTTAATTCACCCCTCCACTTT.

The gene calls are TRBV9 and TRBJ2-7, with 12 bases identical to TRBD1. The germline V gene has CDR1 SGDLS and CDR2 YYNGEE. With V trimmed by 7 bases and J by 1 base, 9 bases remained unmatched. The CDR3 is 16 amino acids. The chain's CDR3 is CASPRDRGPRSYEQYF. The CDR3 DNA reads TGTGCCAGCCCTCGGGACAGGGGGCCTCGGTCCTACGAGCAGTACTTC.

This chain links TRBV15 with TRBJ1-1, with D tentatively TRBD1 (6 bases). Germline assignment: CDR1 LNHNV and CDR2 YYDKDF (reference sequence). Deletions cut 4 bases from V and 5 bases from J, with 17 bases between. There are 15 residues in the CDR3. As DNA, the CDR3 is TGTGCCACCAGCACCCGGGACACGGACGGGACTGAAGCTTTCTTT. It encodes CATSTRDTDGTEAFF.

The rearrangement links TRBV2 to TRBJ2-5, with TRBD2 matching over 8 bases. Germline V gives CDR1 SNHLY, CDR2 FYNNEI. V was pared by 5 bases and J by 5 bases, with 7 bases of the junction left unmatched. This CDR3 spans 14 amino acids. This CDR3 is CASSPGTSVETQYF. CDR3 nucleotide sequence: TGTGCCAGCAGTCCCGGGACTAGTGTGGAGACCCAGTACTTC.